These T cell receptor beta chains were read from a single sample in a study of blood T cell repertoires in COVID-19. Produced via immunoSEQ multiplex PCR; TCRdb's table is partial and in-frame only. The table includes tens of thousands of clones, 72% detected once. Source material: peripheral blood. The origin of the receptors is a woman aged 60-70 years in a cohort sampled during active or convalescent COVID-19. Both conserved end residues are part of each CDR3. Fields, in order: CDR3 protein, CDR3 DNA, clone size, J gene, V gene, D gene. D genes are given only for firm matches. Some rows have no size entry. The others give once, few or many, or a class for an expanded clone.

CASRGATVVLIF TGTGCCAGCAGGGGGGCGACAGTCGTACTTATCTTC NA TRBJ2-1 TRBV2 NA
CSASFPGIHEQYF TGCAGTGCTAGTTTTCCAGGTATACACGAGCAGTACTTC NA TRBJ2-7 TRBV20-1 NA
CASNPDRGQRYGYTF TGTGCCAGCAACCCCGACAGGGGGCAGCGCTATGGCTACACCTTC NA TRBJ1-2 TRBV5-5 TRBD1
CAFAGGGDTQYF TGTGCTTTCGCGGGGGGAGGCGATACGCAGTATTTT NA TRBJ2-3 TRBV7-9 TRBD2
CASSLQLAGGSTNTGELFF TGTGCCAGCAGCTTGCAACTAGCGGGGGGATCAACGAACACCGGGGAGCTGTTTTTT few TRBJ2-2 TRBV7-8 TRBD2
CASSSQNPGKGSYEQYF TGCGCCAGCAGCTCGCAAAACCCAGGGAAGGGCTCCTACGAGCAGTACTTC NA TRBJ2-7 TRBV5-1 NA
CASSLTGSGNTIYF TGTGCCAGCAGCTTAACGGGATCTGGAAACACCATATATTTT NA TRBJ1-3 TRBV13 NA
CASSDRDRGLNEQFF TGCGCCAGCAGCGACCGGGACAGGGGGCTTAATGAGCAGTTCTTC NA TRBJ2-1 TRBV5-1 TRBD1
CAISAGLAEYEQYF TGTGCCATCAGTGCCGGACTAGCGGAGTACGAGCAGTACTTC NA TRBJ2-7 TRBV10-3 TRBD2
CASSLYPRQGGTDTQYF TGTGCCAGCAGCTTATACCCCCGACAGGGGGGCACAGATACGCAGTATTTT NA TRBJ2-3 TRBV7-3 TRBD1
CASSGHSYNSPLHF TGTGCCAGCAGCGGACACTCCTATAATTCACCCCTCCACTTT NA TRBJ1-6 TRBV2 NA
CASSQGRGGQETQYF TGCGCCAGCAGCCAAGGCCGGGGGGGGCAAGAGACCCAGTACTTC NA TRBJ2-5 TRBV4-3 TRBD2
CASSDGKGAYGYTF TGTGCCAGCAGTGACGGGAAGGGAGCCTATGGCTACACCTTC NA TRBJ1-2 TRBV6-1 NA
CAWRRLGGAPYNEQFF TGTGCCTGGAGAAGACTAGGGGGGGCCCCCTACAATGAGCAGTTCTTC few TRBJ2-1 TRBV30 NA
CASRTGRGYNEQFF TGTGCCAGCCGAACAGGAAGGGGGTACAATGAGCAGTTCTTC NA TRBJ2-1 TRBV6-5 NA
CAISSPGQGAHGYTF TGTGCCATCAGTTCTCCGGGACAGGGGGCACATGGCTACACCTTC NA TRBJ1-2 TRBV10-3 TRBD1
CASSLGVGTGLNEQFF TGCGCCAGCAGCTTGGGGGTCGGGACAGGGCTTAATGAGCAGTTCTTC NA TRBJ2-1 TRBV5-1 TRBD1
CASSQVGGQGEKLFF TGTGCCAGCAGCCAAGTCGGCGGACAGGGTGAAAAACTGTTTTTT NA TRBJ1-4 TRBV4-2 TRBD1
CASSLERGTSYEQYF TGTGCCAGCAGCCTTGAGCGGGGTACCTCCTACGAGCAGTACTTC NA TRBJ2-7 TRBV7-3 TRBD2
CAISGSSGANVLTF TGTGCCATCAGTGGGAGCTCTGGGGCCAACGTCCTGACTTTC NA TRBJ2-6 TRBV10-3 NA
CASSRGQTNYGYTF TGTGCCAGCAGCCGGGGACAGACGAACTATGGCTACACCTTC NA TRBJ1-2 TRBV21-1 NA
CATSDRSDGGYPPQHF TGTGCCACCAGTGACCGATCGGACGGGGGATATCCGCCCCAGCATTTT NA TRBJ1-5 TRBV24-1 NA
CASRERGTDTQYF TGTGCCAGTAGGGAGCGGGGAACAGATACGCAGTATTTT NA TRBJ2-3 TRBV19 TRBD2
CASSVGGGDTQYF TGTGCCAGCAGTGTTGGGGGGGGAGATACGCAGTATTTT NA TRBJ2-3 TRBV2 TRBD2
CASSLQTGRTYNEQFF TGCGCCAGCAGCTTGCAGACCGGGAGAACCTACAATGAGCAGTTCTTC NA TRBJ2-1 TRBV5-1 NA
CASSFATGGANEQFF TGCGCCAGCAGCTTCGCGACAGGGGGCGCGAATGAGCAGTTCTTC NA TRBJ2-1 TRBV5-1 TRBD1
CAWSVGVSAGGNSPLHF TGTGCCTGGAGTGTAGGTGTCAGTGCAGGGGGGAATTCACCCCTCCACTTT NA TRBJ1-6 TRBV30 TRBD1
CASSLDITDTQYF TGTGCCAGCAGCTTGGACATCACAGATACGCAGTATTTT NA TRBJ2-3 TRBV11-3 NA
CASSLDGQDTDTQYF TGCGCCAGCAGCCTCGACGGACAGGACACAGATACGCAGTATTTT once TRBJ2-3 TRBV4-1 TRBD1
CASSVGVGRSTGELFF TGTGCCAGCAGCGTAGGGGTAGGGAGAAGCACCGGGGAGCTGTTTTTT NA TRBJ2-2 TRBV9 NA
CASSDPTGRPYGYTF TGTGCCAGCAGTGACCCGACAGGCCGCCCCTATGGCTACACCTTC NA TRBJ1-2 TRBV6-1 NA
CASSDGLAGEKLFF TGTGCCAGCAGCGATGGCCTGGCAGGGGAAAAACTGTTTTTT NA TRBJ1-4 TRBV9 NA
CASSQGWTITSYEQYF TGTGCCAGCAGCCAAGGGTGGACAATCACAAGCTACGAGCAGTACTTC once TRBJ2-7 TRBV3-1/TRBV3-2 NA
CASSLGWDPSGGSDTQYF TGTGCCAGCAGCTTAGGGTGGGATCCTAGCGGGGGGTCTGATACGCAGTATTTT NA TRBJ2-3 TRBV11-2 TRBD2
CASRPGTGGEGYTF TGCGCCAGCAGACCCGGGACAGGGGGCGAGGGCTACACCTTC NA TRBJ1-2 TRBV5-1 TRBD1
CASSPGPLTGNTGELFF TGCGCCAGCAGCCCGGGGCCCCTGACAGGGAACACCGGGGAGCTGTTTTTT NA TRBJ2-2 TRBV5-1 NA
CASSLWYGQTGELFF TGTGCCAGCAGCTTATGGTACGGACAGACCGGGGAGCTGTTTTTT NA TRBJ2-2 TRBV7-2 NA
CASSPGQTNTEAFF TGCGCCAGCAGCCCGGGACAGACGAACACTGAAGCTTTCTTT NA TRBJ1-1 TRBV5-1 TRBD1
CASSQAAYPGSYEQYF TGCGCCAGCAGCCAGGCGGCCTATCCTGGGTCCTACGAGCAGTACTTC NA TRBJ2-7 TRBV4-1 NA
CASSIWTSGAYEQYF TGTGCCAGTAGTATCTGGACTAGCGGGGCCTACGAGCAGTACTTC NA TRBJ2-7 TRBV19 TRBD2
CASSATGQGNTGELFF TGTGCCAGCAGCGCCACGGGACAGGGGAACACCGGGGAGCTGTTTTTT NA TRBJ2-2 TRBV7-9 TRBD1
CASSLGVYEQYF TGTGCCAGCAGCTTAGGAGTCTACGAGCAGTACTTC few TRBJ2-7 TRBV7-8 NA
CASSFRASGASYEQYF TGTGCCAGCAGCTTTCGGGCTAGCGGGGCCTCCTACGAGCAGTACTTC NA TRBJ2-7 TRBV13 TRBD2
CASRPAGADTQYF TGTGCCAGCAGGCCTGCGGGGGCAGATACGCAGTATTTT NA TRBJ2-3 TRBV7-9 TRBD2
CSASIGLAYVAKNIQYF TGCAGTGCTAGTATTGGACTAGCTTACGTAGCCAAAAACATTCAGTACTTC NA TRBJ2-4 TRBV20-1 TRBD2
CSVGTVVYEQYF TGCAGCGTTGGGACAGTGGTGTACGAGCAGTACTTC NA TRBJ2-7 TRBV29-1 NA
CSVSTGSYNEQFF TGCAGCGTAAGCACAGGCTCCTACAATGAGCAGTTCTTC NA TRBJ2-1 TRBV29-1 NA
CASRAPIDRPRFRETQYF TGCGCCAGCCGAGCTCCAATCGACAGGCCGAGGTTTCGCGAGACCCAGTACTTC NA TRBJ2-5 TRBV5-1 NA
CASSRDRGLSQPQHF TGTGCCAGCAGCCGGGACAGGGGGCTTAGTCAGCCCCAGCATTTT few TRBJ1-5 TRBV2 TRBD1
CASSFSGGYGYTF TGTGCCAGCAGTTTTAGTGGGGGGTATGGCTACACCTTC NA TRBJ1-2 TRBV27 NA
CASTQGRRSLMNTEAFF TGTGCCAGCACCCAGGGCAGGCGCTCCCTAATGAACACTGAAGCTTTCTTT NA TRBJ1-1 TRBV5-8 NA
CASSLFRGYEQFF TGTGCCAGCAGTCTTTTTCGGGGATATGAGCAGTTCTTC NA TRBJ2-1 TRBV2 NA